This is a list of T cell receptor beta chains from one sample in a study of blood T cell repertoires in COVID-19. TCRdb keeps only in-frame clones here, not all; method: immunoSEQ multiplex PCR. This table holds about 130,000 clones, roughly 91% found once. Sequenced input: peripheral blood. These receptors originate from a man aged 55-75 years with COVID-19, enrolled during active disease. The CDR3 runs from the conserved cysteine through the conserved F or W. The order of the fields is V gene, J gene, D gene, clone size, CDR3 protein, CDR3 DNA. D genes are given only for firm matches. Expanded clones are given a class, and other clones once, few, many or no size at all.

v_call: TRBV28
j_call: TRBJ2-2
d_call: -
clone_size: -
cdr3_aa: CASSSGPNTGELFF
cdr3_nt: TGTGCCAGCAGTTCCGGTCCGAACACCGGGGAGCTGTTTTTT

v_call: TRBV29-1
j_call: TRBJ1-1
d_call: TRBD1
clone_size: -
cdr3_aa: CSVGERDRGMNTEAFF
cdr3_nt: TGCAGCGTTGGCGAAAGGGACAGGGGCATGAACACTGAAGCTTTCTTT

v_call: TRBV10-3
j_call: TRBJ1-1
d_call: -
clone_size: -
cdr3_aa: CAISRQDMNTEAFF
cdr3_nt: TGTGCCATCAGCCGACAGGACATGAACACTGAAGCTTTCTTT

v_call: TRBV6-6
j_call: TRBJ1-3
d_call: -
clone_size: -
cdr3_aa: CASSYSTGSGNTIYF
cdr3_nt: TGTGCCAGCAGTTACTCGACAGGCTCGGGAAACACCATATATTTT

v_call: TRBV18
j_call: TRBJ1-1
d_call: -
clone_size: -
cdr3_aa: CASSQTQGGTEAFF
cdr3_nt: TGTGCCAGCTCACAGACCCAGGGTGGCACTGAAGCTTTCTTT

v_call: TRBV9
j_call: TRBJ2-3
d_call: TRBD2
clone_size: -
cdr3_aa: CASSPYRTSGGEADTQYF
cdr3_nt: TGTGCCAGCAGCCCGTATCGGACTAGCGGGGGGGAAGCAGATACGCAGTATTTT

v_call: TRBV5-1
j_call: TRBJ2-3
d_call: TRBD2
clone_size: -
cdr3_aa: CASSLWLAGEDTQYF
cdr3_nt: TGCGCCAGCAGCTTGTGGCTAGCGGGGGAAGATACGCAGTATTTT

v_call: TRBV5-5
j_call: TRBJ2-7
d_call: TRBD2
clone_size: -
cdr3_aa: CASSLSHGGSEQYF
cdr3_nt: TGTGCCAGCAGCTTATCCCATGGCGGGAGCGAGCAGTACTTC

v_call: TRBV30
j_call: TRBJ1-3
d_call: TRBD1
clone_size: -
cdr3_aa: CAWETGGSGNTIYF
cdr3_nt: TGTGCCTGGGAAACAGGGGGCTCTGGAAACACCATATATTTT

v_call: TRBV5-6
j_call: TRBJ1-1
d_call: -
clone_size: -
cdr3_aa: CASNYGGLGTEAFF
cdr3_nt: TGTGCCAGCAACTATGGGGGGTTGGGCACTGAAGCTTTCTTT

v_call: TRBV12-3/TRBV12-4
j_call: TRBJ2-2
d_call: TRBD2
clone_size: -
cdr3_aa: CASSGGGTGELFF
cdr3_nt: TGTGCCAGCAGTGGGGGGGGCACCGGGGAGCTGTTTTTT

v_call: TRBV2
j_call: TRBJ2-1
d_call: TRBD1
clone_size: -
cdr3_aa: CARGTGGSEQFF
cdr3_nt: TGTGCCAGAGGGACAGGGGGCAGTGAGCAGTTCTTC

v_call: TRBV30
j_call: TRBJ1-5
d_call: -
clone_size: -
cdr3_aa: CAWTGALNQPQHF
cdr3_nt: TGTGCCTGGACAGGGGCTCTCAATCAGCCCCAGCATTTT

v_call: TRBV28
j_call: TRBJ1-5
d_call: TRBD1
clone_size: few
cdr3_aa: CASLRQGRNQPQHF
cdr3_nt: TGTGCCAGCCTGCGACAGGGCCGCAATCAGCCCCAGCATTTT

v_call: TRBV6-5
j_call: TRBJ1-1
d_call: TRBD1
clone_size: once
cdr3_aa: CASSLQGATEAFF
cdr3_nt: TGTGCCAGCAGCCTACAGGGGGCGACTGAAGCTTTCTTT

v_call: TRBV5-4
j_call: TRBJ1-2
d_call: TRBD1
clone_size: -
cdr3_aa: CASSLGGSGGYGYTF
cdr3_nt: TGTGCCAGCAGCTTGGGAGGGTCAGGGGGCTATGGCTACACCTTC

v_call: TRBV2
j_call: TRBJ1-1
d_call: -
clone_size: -
cdr3_aa: CASSEDRTMNTEAFF
cdr3_nt: TGTGCCAGCAGTGAAGACAGGACCATGAACACTGAAGCTTTCTTT

v_call: TRBV10-3
j_call: TRBJ1-4
d_call: TRBD1
clone_size: -
cdr3_aa: CAISRGTEGEKLFF
cdr3_nt: TGTGCCATCAGTAGGGGGACAGAGGGAGAAAAACTGTTTTTT

v_call: TRBV24-1
j_call: TRBJ2-2
d_call: TRBD1
clone_size: -
cdr3_aa: CATRRTGGTGELFF
cdr3_nt: TGTGCCACCAGAAGGACAGGGGGCACCGGGGAGCTGTTTTTT

v_call: TRBV28
j_call: TRBJ1-3
d_call: -
clone_size: -
cdr3_aa: CASSLWQVSGNTIYF
cdr3_nt: TGTGCCAGCAGTTTATGGCAGGTCTCTGGAAACACCATATATTTT

v_call: TRBV28
j_call: TRBJ1-2
d_call: -
clone_size: -
cdr3_aa: CATWEGGYGYTF
cdr3_nt: TGTGCCACCTGGGAGGGTGGCTATGGCTACACCTTC

v_call: TRBV6-5
j_call: TRBJ2-7
d_call: -
clone_size: -
cdr3_aa: CASSPPWAGKYEQYF
cdr3_nt: TGTGCCAGCAGTCCTCCCTGGGCAGGGAAATACGAGCAGTACTTC

v_call: TRBV29-1
j_call: TRBJ2-5
d_call: -
clone_size: -
cdr3_aa: CSVYRVVLFQETQYF
cdr3_nt: TGCAGCGTTTACAGGGTAGTTTTGTTCCAAGAGACCCAGTACTTC

v_call: TRBV9
j_call: TRBJ2-7
d_call: TRBD2
clone_size: -
cdr3_aa: CASSVVPSGGAEEQYF
cdr3_nt: TGTGCCAGCAGCGTAGTGCCTAGCGGGGGGGCCGAGGAGCAGTACTTC

v_call: TRBV5-1
j_call: TRBJ1-6
d_call: -
clone_size: -
cdr3_aa: CASSPDIRGGDSPLHF
cdr3_nt: TGCGCCAGCAGCCCGGATATTAGGGGGGGAGATTCACCCCTCCACTTT

v_call: TRBV18
j_call: TRBJ1-3
d_call: -
clone_size: -
cdr3_aa: CASSPTAAGNTIYF
cdr3_nt: TGTGCCAGCTCACCGACAGCTGCTGGAAACACCATATATTTT

v_call: TRBV6-4
j_call: TRBJ2-3
d_call: TRBD2
clone_size: -
cdr3_aa: CASSTSGGDTQYF
cdr3_nt: TGTGCCAGCAGTACTAGCGGGGGAGATACGCAGTATTTT

v_call: TRBV25-1
j_call: TRBJ1-1
d_call: -
clone_size: -
cdr3_aa: CASSEETANTEAFF
cdr3_nt: TGTGCCAGCAGTGAGGAGACAGCGAACACTGAAGCTTTCTTT

v_call: TRBV19
j_call: TRBJ2-3
d_call: TRBD2
clone_size: -
cdr3_aa: CASSIGGTSSLVTQYF
cdr3_nt: TGTGCCAGTAGTATAGGGGGGACTAGCTCACTTGTTACGCAGTATTTT

v_call: TRBV5-4
j_call: TRBJ1-1
d_call: -
clone_size: -
cdr3_aa: CASSLVGGETEAFF
cdr3_nt: TGTGCCAGCAGCTTGGTGGGGGGGGAGACTGAAGCTTTCTTT

v_call: TRBV5-1
j_call: TRBJ1-1
d_call: TRBD1
clone_size: -
cdr3_aa: CASSRIRGRSTEAFF
cdr3_nt: TGCGCCAGCAGCCGTATCAGGGGGCGGAGCACTGAAGCTTTCTTT

v_call: TRBV11-3
j_call: TRBJ2-7
d_call: -
clone_size: -
cdr3_aa: CASSLAGDGFYEQYF
cdr3_nt: TGTGCCAGCAGCTTAGCAGGGGACGGATTCTACGAGCAGTACTTC

v_call: TRBV9
j_call: TRBJ2-3
d_call: -
clone_size: -
cdr3_aa: CASSPEIVDTQYF
cdr3_nt: TGTGCCAGCAGCCCGGAGATTGTTGATACGCAGTATTTT

v_call: TRBV2
j_call: TRBJ2-7
d_call: -
clone_size: -
cdr3_aa: CASSGGYYEQYF
cdr3_nt: TGTGCCAGCAGTGGAGGGTATTACGAGCAGTACTTC

v_call: TRBV30
j_call: TRBJ1-1
d_call: -
clone_size: -
cdr3_aa: CAWTRAGNTEAFF
cdr3_nt: TGTGCCTGGACGAGGGCAGGGAACACTGAAGCTTTCTTT

v_call: TRBV7-9
j_call: TRBJ1-5
d_call: TRBD1
clone_size: -
cdr3_aa: CASSLGPGGHQPQHF
cdr3_nt: TGTGCCAGCAGCTTAGGGCCAGGGGGGCATCAGCCCCAGCATTTT

v_call: TRBV30
j_call: TRBJ1-4
d_call: -
clone_size: -
cdr3_aa: CAWSMTWGSRNEKLFF
cdr3_nt: TGTGCCTGGAGTATGACCTGGGGCAGCAGGAATGAAAAACTGTTTTTT